What follows describes a single T cell receptor (beta chain). The antigen is unknown. Sequencing of cultured CD4+ T cell DNA used the Oncomine TCR Beta short-read assay. TCRdb reprocessed the PCR reads with MiXCR, giving one entry per CDR3 protein. Of more than 13,000 distinct CDR3 sequences detected, approximately 50% appear once; the ten largest clones hold about 5%. The treatment here: roughly 10-day PBMC culture with coronavirus spike peptide pools or control peptides (ViraFEST assay). Once peptide pools had expanded antigen-specific T cells, ViraFEST sequenced TCRs. This sample was taken from a study of vaccination and CD4 T cells after COVID-19. Trimming cost V 5 bases and J 0 bases, with 13 bases left between them. CDR1 and CDR2 (germline): MNHEY, SMNVEV (reference sequence). The CDR3 contains 15 residues.

This receptor was identified in a human donor who had recovered from COVID-19. The chain links TRBV27 to TRBJ1-1; possible D gene TRBD1, 5 bases. This specimen was CD4+ T cells from blood, cultured in vitro, taken before SARS-CoV-2 vaccination. This CDR3 reads CASSLMGTVNTEAFF. Written as DNA, the CDR3 is TGTGCCAGCAGTCTAATGGGGACGGTGAACACTGAAGCTTTCTTT.